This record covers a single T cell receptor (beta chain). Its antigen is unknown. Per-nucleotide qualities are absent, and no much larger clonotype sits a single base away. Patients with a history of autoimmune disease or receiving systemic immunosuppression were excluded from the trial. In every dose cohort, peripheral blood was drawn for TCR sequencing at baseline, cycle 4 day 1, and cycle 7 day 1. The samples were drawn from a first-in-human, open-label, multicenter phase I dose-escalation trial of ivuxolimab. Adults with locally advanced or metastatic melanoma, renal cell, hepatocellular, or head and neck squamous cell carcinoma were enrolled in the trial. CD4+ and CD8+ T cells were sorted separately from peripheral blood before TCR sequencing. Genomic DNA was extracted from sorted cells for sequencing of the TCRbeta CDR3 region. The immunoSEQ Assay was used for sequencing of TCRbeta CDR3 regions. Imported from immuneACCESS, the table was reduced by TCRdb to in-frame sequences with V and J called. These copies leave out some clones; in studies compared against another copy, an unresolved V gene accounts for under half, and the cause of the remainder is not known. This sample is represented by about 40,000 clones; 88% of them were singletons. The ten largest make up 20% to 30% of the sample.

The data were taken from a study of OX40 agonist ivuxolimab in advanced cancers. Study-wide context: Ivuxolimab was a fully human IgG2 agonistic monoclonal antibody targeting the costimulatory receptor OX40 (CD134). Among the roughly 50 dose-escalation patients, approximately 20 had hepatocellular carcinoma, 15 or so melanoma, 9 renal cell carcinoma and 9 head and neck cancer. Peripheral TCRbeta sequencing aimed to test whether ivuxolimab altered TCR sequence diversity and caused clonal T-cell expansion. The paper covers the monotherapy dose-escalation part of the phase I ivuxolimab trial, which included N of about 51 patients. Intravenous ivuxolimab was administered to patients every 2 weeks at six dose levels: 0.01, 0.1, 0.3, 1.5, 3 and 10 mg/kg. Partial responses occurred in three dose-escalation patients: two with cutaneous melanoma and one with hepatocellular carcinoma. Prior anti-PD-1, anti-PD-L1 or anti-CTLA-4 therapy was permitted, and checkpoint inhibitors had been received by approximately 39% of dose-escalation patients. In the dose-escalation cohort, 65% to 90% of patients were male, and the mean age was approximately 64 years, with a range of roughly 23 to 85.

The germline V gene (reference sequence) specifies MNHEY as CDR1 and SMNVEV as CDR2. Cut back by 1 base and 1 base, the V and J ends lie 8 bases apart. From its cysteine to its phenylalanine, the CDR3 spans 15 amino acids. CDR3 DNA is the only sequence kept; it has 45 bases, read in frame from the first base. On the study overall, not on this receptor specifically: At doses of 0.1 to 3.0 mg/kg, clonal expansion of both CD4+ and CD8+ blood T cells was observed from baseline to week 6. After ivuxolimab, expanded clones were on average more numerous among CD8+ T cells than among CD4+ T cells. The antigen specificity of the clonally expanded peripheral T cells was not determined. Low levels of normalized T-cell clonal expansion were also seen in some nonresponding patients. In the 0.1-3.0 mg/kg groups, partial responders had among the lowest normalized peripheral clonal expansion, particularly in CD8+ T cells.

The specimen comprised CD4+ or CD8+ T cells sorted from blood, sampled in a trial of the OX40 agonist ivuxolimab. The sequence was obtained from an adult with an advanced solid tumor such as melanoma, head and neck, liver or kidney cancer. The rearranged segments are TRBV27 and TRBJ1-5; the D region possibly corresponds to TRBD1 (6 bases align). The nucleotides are TGTGCCAGCAGTTTATGGGGACAAAGCAATCAGCCCCAGCATTTT. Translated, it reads CASSLWGQSNQPQHF.